The TCR beta chain under discussion was sequenced for a study of T cell repertoires in cytomegalovirus infection (dated by TCRdb to about 2019). Turning to the overall study: The peptide stimulations were aimed at well-studied HLA-B-restricted epitopes as well as recently identified HLA-C-restricted CMV epitopes, whose presentation resists viral immunomodulation. Donor HLA type was relevant to the analysis, as public TCR beta signatures indicated carriage of CMV infection together with the matching HLA type. Overall results and qualifications from the work: Cumulative frequency of public TCR beta family members discriminated carriers of CMV infection plus the relevant HLA type in this cohort and an independent approximately 340-donor cohort. The ex vivo response was dominated by HLA-C-restricted CMV-specific TCR beta clonotypes, and the single most frequent clonotype in two of eight donors was supplied by these HLA-C-restricted clonotypes.

From the cysteine through the phenylalanine, the CDR3 covers 15 amino acids. This entry keeps only the CDR3 DNA: 45 bases, framed from base 1. V is reduced by 3 bases and J by 0 bases, leaving a spacing of 11 bases between them. The germline V gene (reference sequence) sets CDR1 to MNHEY and CDR2 to SMNVEV. The treatment or condition label on this specimen signifies: in vitro stimulation with specific CMV peptide epitopes to enrich CMV-specific T cells. This clonotype was recorded a few times. Its cognate antigen has yet to be identified. Qualities for individual bases were not recorded, and no much larger clone is one base off. Sequencer: Illumina HiSeq 1500. Through fastp at Q25 and MiXCR, TCRdb rebuilt clones from the public reads, retaining in-frame beta chains. For every CDR3 protein sequence, its rows merge into one entry that carries the most common genes and DNA. This sample gives roughly 990,000 distinct CDR3 sequences in total; approximately 33% of them show up just once. 10% to 15% of the sample is taken by the ten largest.

Sequences were derived from cultured CD8+ T cells from PBMCs, sampled from culture after CMV antigen stimulation. The receptor chain draws on TRBV27 and TRBJ1-2; a weak D assignment points to TRBD1 (5 bases agree). The clonotype was recovered from a human donor in good health (CMV status not recorded). Some clones in this sample may be carry-over from other donors' samples. DNA sequence: TGTGCCAGCAGTTTCCAGGCAGGGCCTAACTATGGCTACACCTTC. Its translation reads: CASSFQAGPNYGYTF.